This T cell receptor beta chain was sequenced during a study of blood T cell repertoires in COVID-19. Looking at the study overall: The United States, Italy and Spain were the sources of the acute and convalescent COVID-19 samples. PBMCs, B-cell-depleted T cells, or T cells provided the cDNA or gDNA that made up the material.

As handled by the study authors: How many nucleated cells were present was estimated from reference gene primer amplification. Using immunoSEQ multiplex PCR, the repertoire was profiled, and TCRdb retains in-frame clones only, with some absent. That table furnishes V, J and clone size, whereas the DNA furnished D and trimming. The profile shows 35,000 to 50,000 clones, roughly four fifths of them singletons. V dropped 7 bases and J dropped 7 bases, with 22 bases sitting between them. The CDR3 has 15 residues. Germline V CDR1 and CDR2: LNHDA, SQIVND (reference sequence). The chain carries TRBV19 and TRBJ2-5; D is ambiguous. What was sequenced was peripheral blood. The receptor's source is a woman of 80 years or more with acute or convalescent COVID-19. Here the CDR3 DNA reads TGTGCCAGTAAAGGTGGGCCCCCCGAAATTGGGACCCAGTACTTC. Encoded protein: CASKGGPPEIGTQYF.